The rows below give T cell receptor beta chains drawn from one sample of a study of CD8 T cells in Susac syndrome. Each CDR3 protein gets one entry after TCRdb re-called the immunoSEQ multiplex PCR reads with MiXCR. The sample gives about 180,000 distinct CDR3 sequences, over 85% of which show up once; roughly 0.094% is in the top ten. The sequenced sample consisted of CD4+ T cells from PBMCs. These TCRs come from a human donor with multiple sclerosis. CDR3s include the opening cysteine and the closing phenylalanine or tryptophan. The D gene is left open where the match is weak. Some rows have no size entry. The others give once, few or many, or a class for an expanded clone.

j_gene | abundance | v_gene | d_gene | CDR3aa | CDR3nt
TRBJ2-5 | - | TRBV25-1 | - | CASSEGLGIQGETQYF | TGTGCCAGCAGTGAGGGGCTCGGGATTCAGGGGGAGACCCAGTACTTC
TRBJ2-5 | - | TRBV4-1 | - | CASSPPGTFQETQYF | TGCGCCAGCAGCCCCCCGGGCACATTCCAAGAGACCCAGTACTTC
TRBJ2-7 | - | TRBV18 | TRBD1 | CASSLGGQGVYEQYF | TGTGCCAGCTCTCTTGGAGGTCAGGGGGTCTACGAGCAGTACTTC
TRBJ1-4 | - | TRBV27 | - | CASSPLWGNEKLFF | TGTGCCAGCAGTCCTCTCTGGGGTAATGAAAAACTGTTTTTT
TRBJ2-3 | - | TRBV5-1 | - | CASSFGVAGGSDTQYF | TGCGCCAGCAGCTTCGGAGTCGCCGGCGGTTCAGATACGCAGTATTTT
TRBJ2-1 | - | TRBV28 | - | CASSLRQATYNEQFF | TGTGCCAGCAGCCTCAGACAGGCGACCTACAATGAGCAGTTCTTC
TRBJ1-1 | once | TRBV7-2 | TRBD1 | CASSPGDRENTEAFF | TGTGCCAGCAGCCCGGGGGACAGGGAGAACACTGAAGCTTTCTTT
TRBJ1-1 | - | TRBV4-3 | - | CASSQDQGSTEAFF | TGCGCCAGCAGCCAAGATCAGGGCAGCACTGAAGCTTTCTTT
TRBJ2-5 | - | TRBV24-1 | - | CATSDVETQYF | TGTGCCACCAGTGATGTGGAGACCCAGTACTTC
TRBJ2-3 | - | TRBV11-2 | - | CASSQISNQYF | TGTGCCAGCAGCCAAATCTCTAACCAGTATTTT
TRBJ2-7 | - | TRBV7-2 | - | CASSLAGGGIAYEQYF | TGTGCCAGCAGCTTAGCGGGAGGCGGGATCGCCTACGAGCAGTACTTC
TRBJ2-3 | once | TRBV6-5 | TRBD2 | CASSPPGLPTDTQYF | TGTGCCAGCAGTCCTCCGGGACTACCCACAGATACGCAGTATTTT
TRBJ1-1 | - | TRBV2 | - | CASSSQGMNTEAFF | TGTGCCAGCAGTTCTCAGGGGATGAACACTGAAGCTTTCTTT
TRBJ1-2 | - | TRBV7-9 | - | CASSPAGGYTF | TGTGCCAGCAGCCCAGCGGGCGGCTACACCTTC
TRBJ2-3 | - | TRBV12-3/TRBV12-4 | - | CASTSGHSTDTQYF | TGTGCCAGCACCTCGGGACATAGCACAGATACGCAGTATTTT
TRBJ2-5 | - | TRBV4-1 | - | CASSQANLGFQETQYF | TGCGCCAGCAGCCAAGCAAACCTTGGCTTCCAAGAGACCCAGTACTTC
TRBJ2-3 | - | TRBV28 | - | CASSSRPDTQYF | TGTGCCAGCAGTTCCCGTCCAGATACGCAGTATTTT
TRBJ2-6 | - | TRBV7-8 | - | CASSARSGVGANVLTF | TGTGCCAGCAGCGCCCGTTCGGGGGTAGGGGCCAACGTCCTGACTTTC
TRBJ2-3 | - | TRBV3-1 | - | CASSPYGADTQYF | TGTGCCAGCAGCCCCTACGGTGCAGATACGCAGTATTTT
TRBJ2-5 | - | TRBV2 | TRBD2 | CASKGTSGRDTQETQYF | TGTGCCAGCAAAGGGACTAGCGGGAGGGATACCCAAGAGACCCAGTACTTC
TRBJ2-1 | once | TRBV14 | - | CASSQLGRSGDEQFF | TGTGCCAGCAGCCAACTTGGCCGCTCGGGGGATGAGCAGTTCTTC
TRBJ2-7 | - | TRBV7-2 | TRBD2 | CASSSHPGLVNEQYF | TGTGCCAGCAGCTCTCACCCGGGACTAGTTAACGAGCAGTACTTC
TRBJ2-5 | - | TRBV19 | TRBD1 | CASSIGQAAGGETQYF | TGTGCCAGTAGCATCGGACAGGCCGCTGGGGGAGAGACCCAGTACTTC
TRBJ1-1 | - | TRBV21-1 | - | CASSKQSRTGNTEAFF | TGTGCCAGCAGCAAACAGTCCAGAACGGGGAACACTGAAGCTTTCTTT
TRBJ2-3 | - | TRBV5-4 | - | CASSPGGHQDGTDTQYF | TGTGCCAGCAGCCCTGGGGGACACCAAGACGGGACAGATACGCAGTATTTT
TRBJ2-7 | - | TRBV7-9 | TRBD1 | CASSPTGGGSYEQYF | TGTGCCAGCAGCCCGACAGGGGGCGGAAGCTACGAGCAGTACTTC
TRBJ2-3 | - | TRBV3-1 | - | CASSQAVLRLPDTQYF | TGTGCCAGCAGCCAAGCAGTCTTGCGGCTCCCAGATACGCAGTATTTT
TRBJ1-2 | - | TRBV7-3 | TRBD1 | CASSPDRGGGYTF | TGTGCCAGCAGTCCGGACAGGGGTGGCGGCTACACCTTC
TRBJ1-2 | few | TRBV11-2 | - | CASSLEQGYGYTF | TGTGCCAGCAGCTTAGAACAGGGATATGGCTACACCTTC
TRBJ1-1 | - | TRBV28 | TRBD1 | CASKKNRGRTEAFF | TGTGCCAGCAAGAAGAACAGGGGGCGAACTGAAGCTTTCTTT
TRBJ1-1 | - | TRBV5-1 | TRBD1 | CASSTTGGAYTEAFF | TGCGCCAGCAGCACCACAGGGGGCGCGTACACTGAAGCTTTCTTT
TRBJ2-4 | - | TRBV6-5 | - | CASSYSQRIAKNIQYF | TGTGCCAGCAGTTACTCGCAACGAATAGCCAAAAACATTCAGTACTTC
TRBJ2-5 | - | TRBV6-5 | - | CASSPRERETQYF | TGTGCCAGCAGCCCTAGAGAACGAGAGACCCAGTACTTC
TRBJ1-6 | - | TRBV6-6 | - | CASTRTVRNSPLHF | TGTGCCAGCACCAGGACAGTAAGGAATTCACCCCTCCACTTT
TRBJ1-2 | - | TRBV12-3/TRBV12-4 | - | CASSLVGVNYGYTF | TGTGCCAGTAGTTTAGTCGGCGTTAACTATGGCTACACCTTC
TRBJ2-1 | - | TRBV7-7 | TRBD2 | CASSLVTSEGEQFF | TGTGCCAGCAGCTTAGTAACTAGCGAGGGTGAGCAGTTCTTC